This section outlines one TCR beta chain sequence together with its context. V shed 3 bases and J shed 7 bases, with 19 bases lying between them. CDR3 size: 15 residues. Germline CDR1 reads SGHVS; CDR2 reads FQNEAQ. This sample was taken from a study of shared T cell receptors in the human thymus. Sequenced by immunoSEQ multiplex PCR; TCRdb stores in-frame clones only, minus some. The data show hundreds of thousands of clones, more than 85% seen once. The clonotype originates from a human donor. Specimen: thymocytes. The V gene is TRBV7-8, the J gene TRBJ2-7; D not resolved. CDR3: CASSLGLDLWWEQYF. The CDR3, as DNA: TGTGCCAGCAGCTTGGGTCTAGATTTATGGTGGGAGCAGTACTTC. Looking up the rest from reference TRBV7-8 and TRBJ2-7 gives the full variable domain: GAGVSQSPRYKVAKRGQDVALRCDPISGHVSLFWYQQALGQGPEFLTYFQNEAQLDKSGLPSDRFFAERPEGSVSTLKIQRTQQEDSAVYLCASSLGLDLWWEQYFGPGTRLTVT.